One sample yielded the 27 T cell receptor beta chains listed below, sequenced in a study of blood T cell repertoires in COVID-19. Repertoires were generated with immunoSEQ multiplex PCR, while TCRdb's copy carries only in-frame clones and drops some. The sample consists of roughly 290,000 clones, 90% of them appearing once. The material sequenced was peripheral blood. These receptors originate from a woman aged 30 to 39 with COVID-19, enrolled during active disease.

The chain recombines TRBV12-1 with TRBJ1-4. TRBV12-1 corresponds to a pseudogene. This CDR3 comprises 16 residues. This CDR3 is CASSTGPWRPNEKLFF. The DNA of the CDR3 is TGTGCCAGCAGCACGGGCCCCTGGAGGCCTAATGAAAAACTGTTTTTT.

This chain links TRBV7-8 with TRBJ1-2; weak D call: TRBD1 (5 bases). This CDR3 spans 15 amino acids. Germline CDR1 reads SGHVS; CDR2 reads FQNEAQ. Trimming took 3 bases from V and 0 from J, leaving 11 bases between them. CDR3 coding DNA: TGTGCCAGCAGCTTGGTAACAGGTTCTAACTATGGCTACACCTTC. Its translation is CASSLVTGSNYGYTF.

CDR3 in DNA: TGTGCCAGTAGCCGGGACAGACCTTATGGCTACACCTTC. Its protein is CASSRDRPYGYTF. The V gene is TRBV19, the J gene TRBJ1-2; 7 nucleotides align to TRBD1. CDR1 is LNHDA, CDR2 SQIVND, per germline (reference sequence). The trim removed 6 bases at V and 5 bases at J, leaving 6 bases unmatched. The CDR3 spans 13 residues.

This sequence joins TRBV27 and TRBJ1-2; D is ambiguous. The CDR3 is made up of 14 amino acids. From germline, CDR1 is MNHEY and CDR2 SMNVEV (reference sequence). V dropped 0 bases and J dropped 3 bases, with 8 bases sitting between them. CDR3 amino acids: CASSLSPRYYGYTF. CDR3 sequence (DNA): TGTGCCAGCAGTTTATCGCCCCGGTACTATGGCTACACCTTC.

The J gene is TRBJ2-5, the V gene TRBV6-6; 8 bases map to TRBD1. The CDR3 loop spans 15 amino acids. In germline, CDR1 is MNHNY, CDR2 SVGAGI (reference sequence). Trimming cost V 0 bases and J 2 bases; bases outside gene matches: 2. The CDR3 spells CASSYSGTGQETQYF. The CDR3 nucleotides read TGTGCCAGCAGTTACTCGGGGACAGGACAAGAGACCCAGTACTTC.

V and J are TRBV27 and TRBJ1-3; D is ambiguous. Per the germline V gene, CDR1 is MNHEY and CDR2 is SMNVEV (reference sequence). The V end was cut by 7 bases, the J end by 0 bases, with 16 bases between. This CDR3 is 16 amino acids long. CDR3 DNA: TGTGCCAGCACCCGGTCCTACCCCGGCTCTGGAAACACCATATATTTT. Translating it yields CASTRSYPGSGNTIYF.

This clone was seen just once. The rearrangement joins TRBV10-1 to TRBJ1-6; D might be TRBD1 (6 bases). The V and J ends lost 7 bases and 5 bases respectively, with 15 bases between them. The CDR3 loop spans 15 amino acids. Germline V CDR1 and CDR2: WNHNN, SYGVQD (reference sequence). CDR3: CASKRARDNNSPLHF. In DNA, the CDR3 is TGCGCCAGCAAGAGAGCTCGGGACAATAATTCACCCCTCCACTTT.

The chain recombines TRBV11-3 with TRBJ2-1, with 15 bases aligning to TRBD2. Germline assignment: CDR1 SGHNT and CDR2 YENEEA. The CDR3 has 16 residues. The V segment lost 4 bases and the J segment 6 bases; nucleotides outside the gene matches: 4. In nucleotides, the CDR3 is TGTGCCAGCAGCTCTTGGACTAGCGGGAGGGCCAATGAGCAGTTCTTC. This translates into CASSSWTSGRANEQFF.

The chain links TRBV7-9 to TRBJ2-7; the match to TRBD1 covers 8 bases. CDR1 is SEHNR, CDR2 FQNEAQ, per germline (reference sequence). The CDR3 loop spans 16 amino acids. The V segment lost 1 base and the J segment 4 bases; nucleotides outside the gene matches: 9. In DNA form, the CDR3 reads TGTGCCAGCAGCTTAGGACCTCGGGACAGGTTTTACGAGCAGTACTTC. Its protein is CASSLGPRDRFYEQYF. Supplemented by reference TRBV7-9 and TRBJ2-7, the full variable domain reads DTGVSQNPRHKITKRGQNVTFRCDPISEHNRLYWYRQTLGQGPEFLTYFQNEAQLEKSRLLSDRFSAERPKGSFSTLEIQRTEQGDSAMYLCASSLGPRDRFYEQYFGPGTRLTVT.

The rearrangement uses TRBV3-1 (or the pseudogene TRBV3-2) and TRBJ2-5, with D possibly matching TRBD2 (6 bases). The CDR3 consists of 14 residues. Per germline, CDR1 LGHDT and CDR2 YNNKEL (reference sequence). V lost 8 bases and J 5 bases, leaving 18 bases between the germline ends. DNA of the CDR3: TGTGCCAGCGCACGGGACTTCGAGGGGGAGACCCAGTACTTC. It translates to CASARDFEGETQYF.

Only a few counts were recorded for this clone. The rearrangement uses TRBV5-1 and TRBJ1-6; 9 bases are a match to TRBD1. V lost 4 bases to trimming and J lost 7 bases; unmatched junction nucleotides: 3. CDR1 is SGHRS and CDR2 is YFSETQ in the germline V gene. The CDR3 totals 14 residues. The CDR3: CASSTDRGNSPLHF. The CDR3 DNA reads TGCGCCAGCAGCACCGACAGGGGGAATTCACCCCTCCACTTT.

Regarding this clone: Other DNA sequences of this sample code for an identical CDR3. The V gene is TRBV5-1, the J gene TRBJ1-5, with a tentative D call TRBD1 (6 bases). Per the germline V gene, CDR1 is SGHRS and CDR2 is YFSETQ. The V end lost 0 bases, the J end lost 5 bases, and 12 bases lay between the germline ends. The CDR3 loop spans 15 amino acids. The CDR3 DNA is TGCGCCAGCAGCTTGGGTGGGAGGGGGGATCAGCCCCAGCATTTT. It codes for CASSLGGRGDQPQHF.

The chain has TRBV6-2 or TRBV6-3 and TRBJ2-4, with TRBD2 as a possible D gene (5 bases). The V end was cut by 4 bases, the J end by 2 bases, with 12 bases between. Germline values: CDR1 MNHEY, CDR2 SVGEGT. This CDR3 region has 15 residues. The CDR3 sequence: CASSFRDSTKNIQYF. The DNA of the CDR3 is TGTGCCAGCAGTTTCCGGGATTCGACCAAAAACATTCAGTACTTC.

This clone was picked up a small number of times. The rearrangement joins TRBV4-1 to TRBJ2-7, with 7 bases that match TRBD1. This CDR3 has 15 residues. The J segment lost 2 bases and the V segment lost 4 bases, leaving 8 bases of the junction unmatched. In germline, CDR1 is MGHRA, CDR2 YSYEKL. Written as DNA, the CDR3 is TGCGCCAGCAGCCTATCGGACAGGCTACCCTACGAGCAGTACTTC. Its translation is CASSLSDRLPYEQYF.

The rearrangement uses TRBV2 and TRBJ1-1, with 8 bases fitting TRBD1. V shed 6 bases, J shed 5 bases, and the junction held 17 bases outside the gene matches. Per germline, CDR1 SNHLY and CDR2 FYNNEI. This CDR3 is 17 amino acids long. CDR3 coding DNA: TGTGCCAGCAGCGGGAGCTGGCAGGGGGCCGCGGTAACTGAAGCTTTCTTT. Protein: CASSGSWQGAAVTEAFF.

The chain combines TRBV27 with TRBJ2-1, with 10 bases aligning to TRBD2. The germline V gene has CDR1 MNHEY and CDR2 SMNVEV (reference sequence). Trimming took 11 bases from V and 0 from J; bases not matched to a gene: 4. This CDR3 is 14 amino acids long. CDR3 amino acids: CASSGSSSYNEQFF. The CDR3 DNA sequence: TGTGCCTCTAGCGGGAGTAGCTCCTACAATGAGCAGTTCTTC.

The V gene is TRBV6-1, the J gene TRBJ1-5; D not certain. The CDR3 covers 12 residues. V lost 8 bases, J lost 3 bases, and 8 bases lay in between. Germline CDR1 is MNHNS and CDR2 is SASEGT. The CDR3 spells CASGDYNQPQHF. The CDR3, as DNA: TGTGCCAGCGGAGATTACAATCAGCCCCAGCATTTT.

The chain recombines TRBV5-1 with TRBJ2-1; D may be TRBD2 (6 bases). Germline assignment: CDR1 SGHRS and CDR2 YFSETQ. V lost 4 bases, J lost 1 base, and 12 bases lay in between. This CDR3 contains 15 residues. In DNA, the CDR3 is TGCGCCAGCAGCAAAAGCGGGCCTTCCTACAATGAGCAGTTCTTC. Amino acids: CASSKSGPSYNEQFF.

The chain couples TRBV5-5 to TRBJ1-2; D unclear. From germline, CDR1 is SGHKS and CDR2 YYEKEE (reference sequence). The CDR3 runs to 14 residues. V lost 5 bases, J lost 6 bases, and 17 bases lay in between. The DNA for the CDR3 is TGTGCCAGCAGGGCACCGGGGTCCAGACATGGCTACACCTTC. Its protein is CASRAPGSRHGYTF.

This chain links TRBV2 with TRBJ2-2, with D maybe TRBD1 (6 bases). Germline-derived CDR1 and CDR2 are SNHLY and FYNNEI. The V gene lost 5 bases and the J gene lost 7 bases, with 17 bases spanning the gap. CDR3 length: 15 amino acids. CDR3: CASSSQGSTGGELFF. Written as DNA, the CDR3 is TGTGCCAGCAGTTCACAGGGATCAACGGGCGGGGAGCTGTTTTTT.

The V gene is TRBV28, the J gene TRBJ1-1, with D unresolved. The CDR3 loop spans 13 amino acids. CDR1 and CDR2 (germline): MDHEN, SYDVKM. The V end was cut by 10 bases, the J end by 0 bases, with 12 bases between. Here the CDR3 DNA reads TGTGCCACCTTCGGCGGGATGAACACTGAAGCTTTCTTT. Translating it yields CATFGGMNTEAFF. The full variable domain, its missing parts supplied by reference TRBV28 and TRBJ1-1, is DVKVTQSSRYLVKRTGEKVFLECVQDMDHENMFWYRQDPGLGLRLIYFSYDVKMKEKGDIPEGYSVSREKKERFSLILESASTNQTSMYLCATFGGMNTEAFFGQGTRLTVV.

The rearrangement links TRBV5-1 to TRBJ1-6; 9 bases are a match to TRBD1. The CDR3 loop spans 14 amino acids. V trimming: 7 bases; J trimming: 9 bases; junction bases outside the gene matches: 8. Germline V gene lookup returns CDR1 SGHRS and CDR2 YFSETQ. In nucleotides, the CDR3 is TGCGCCAGCGGCCCGGGACAGGGAGGTTCACCCCTCCACTTT. It yields the protein CASGPGQGGSPLHF.

The chain joins TRBV5-1 to TRBJ2-4; D is possibly TRBD2 (6 bases). Germline CDR1 and CDR2: SGHRS and YFSETQ. This CDR3 has 14 residues. Trimming removed 0 bases at V and 9 bases at J, with 13 bases between. The CDR3: CASSLVDSEGIQYF. CDR3 nucleotides: TGCGCCAGCAGCTTGGTCGACTCGGAGGGCATTCAGTACTTC.

The chain uses TRBV3-1 (or the pseudogene TRBV3-2) and TRBJ2-6; D perhaps matches TRBD2 (5 bases). The CDR3 sequence is 17 residues long. V was cut by 0 bases and J by 0 bases, with 9 bases left in between. Per germline, CDR1 LGHDT and CDR2 YNNKEL (reference sequence). CDR3 loop: CASSQERVPSGANVLTF. The CDR3, as DNA: TGTGCCAGCAGCCAAGAGAGGGTTCCCTCTGGGGCCAACGTCCTGACTTTC.

This chain connects TRBV21-1 to TRBJ1-4; TRBD1 is taken as the D call from the table, unchecked against the DNA. TRBV21-1 is assigned pseudogene status. The CDR3 sequence is 14 residues long. Written as DNA, the CDR3 is TGTGCCAGCAGCAACGGACAGGGTCATGAAAAACTGTTTTTT. Translated: CASSNGQGHEKLFF.

The genes are TRBV7-9 and TRBJ2-7; 8 bases line up with TRBD2. After removal of 5 bases from V and 0 bases from J, the junction contained 9 bases not matched to a gene. The CDR3 totals 16 residues. Germline V gene sequence: CDR1 SEHNR, CDR2 FQNEAQ (reference sequence). CDR3 sequence (DNA): TGTGCCAGCAGCCCCAGGAGTAGCGGGGCCTCCTACGAGCAGTACTTC. The encoded protein is CASSPRSSGASYEQYF. The complete variable domain, with remaining parts taken from reference TRBV7-9 and TRBJ2-7, reads DTGVSQNPRHKITKRGQNVTFRCDPISEHNRLYWYRQTLGQGPEFLTYFQNEAQLEKSRLLSDRFSAERPKGSFSTLEIQRTEQGDSAMYLCASSPRSSGASYEQYFGPGTRLTVT.

The rearrangement uses TRBV14 and TRBJ1-6; 8 nucleotides agree with TRBD1. This CDR3 is built from 17 residues. Germline assignment: CDR1 SGHDN and CDR2 FVKESK. Trimming took 1 base from V and 10 from J; bases not matched to a gene: 12. The CDR3 nucleotides read TGTGCCAGCAGCCAAGCGGAGTACAGGGGGGGTTGGTCACCCCTCCACTTT. Its protein product is CASSQAEYRGGWSPLHF.